This T cell receptor (beta chain) stems from a study of blood T cells in healthy people across ages. The use of a sample-barcoded 5' primer and a J-beta primer mix characterized a second PCR of 7 to 11 cycles. Each CDR3 protein gets one entry after TCRdb re-called the 5' RACE reads with MiXCR. The sample holds approximately 800,000 distinct CDR3 sequences, about 47% seen once. Germline loops: CDR1 SGHNT, CDR2 YENEEA. With V trimmed by 1 base and J by 9 bases, 11 bases remained unmatched. There are 17 residues in the CDR3. The receptor was isolated from an elderly man in good health. This rearrangement joins TRBV11-3 to TRBJ2-5; 13 nucleotides align to TRBD2. The sample was blood. The DNA of the CDR3 is TGTGCCAGCAGCTTAGGGGTCGGGGGACTAGCGGGAAGTTCCCAGTACTTC. Residues: CASSLGVGGLAGSSQYF.